The 20 T cell receptor beta chains given below trace back to one sample, sequenced in a study of blood T cell repertoires in COVID-19. Repertoires were generated with immunoSEQ multiplex PCR, while TCRdb's copy carries only in-frame clones and drops some. The data contain about 190,000 clones, approximately 78% of them singletons. Sequencing input: peripheral blood. The receptors derive from a woman at least 80 years old with active or convalescent COVID-19.

The V gene is TRBV10-3, the J gene TRBJ1-1; possibly TRBD1 for D (6 bases). V lost 3 bases and J 7 bases, leaving 18 bases between the germline ends. The CDR3 is 15 amino acids. Germline V gives CDR1 ENHRY, CDR2 SYGVKD. In nucleotides, the CDR3 is TGTGCCATCAGTGACCGGAGGGGGGGGGCGAATGAAGCTTTCTTT. Its protein product is CAISDRRGGANEAFF.

This rearrangement joins TRBV5-4 to TRBJ2-1, with 8 bases aligning to TRBD2. Germline V gene lookup returns CDR1 SGHNT and CDR2 YYREEE (reference sequence). The CDR3 is 17 residues long. V was clipped by 1 base and J by 9 bases; unmatched bases: 15. CDR3 DNA: TGTGCCAGCAGCTTGAAGGCGGGGGGCCAGTTCGTGGGTGAGCAGTTCTTC. This translates into CASSLKAGGQFVGEQFF.

This clone was seen a few times. The rearrangement links TRBV27 to TRBJ1-6, with no clear D. The CDR3 length is 14 residues. Trimming removed 2 bases at V and 3 bases at J, with 5 bases between. Germline V CDR1 and CDR2: MNHEY, SMNVEV (reference sequence). The CDR3 DNA follows: TGTGCCAGCAGTTTAGAGGGCTATAATTCACCCCTCCACTTT. Protein product: CASSLEGYNSPLHF.

The J gene is TRBJ2-3, the V gene TRBV4-3; TRBD2 matches at 8 bases. The CDR3 is 18 residues long. With 1 base clipped from V and 9 bases from J, the junction kept 18 bases outside the gene matches. CDR1 LGHNA and CDR2 YSLEER come from the germline V gene. CDR3 sequence: CASSQGAHFSGDAGTQYF. CDR3 DNA sequence: TGCGCCAGCAGCCAAGGCGCCCACTTTAGCGGGGATGCAGGGACGCAGTATTTT.

The chain is built from TRBV4-1 and TRBJ2-1; D not resolved. The CDR3 sequence is 14 residues long. Germline values: CDR1 MGHRA, CDR2 YSYEKL. Trimming stripped 3 bases from V and 6 bases from J, with 12 bases between. As DNA, the CDR3 is TGCGCCAGCAGCCAGGAAGCCCAGGCCAATGAGCAGTTCTTC. Protein sequence: CASSQEAQANEQFF.

The rearrangement uses TRBV28 and TRBJ1-5; TRBD1 matches at 7 bases. Germline loops: CDR1 MDHEN, CDR2 SYDVKM. This CDR3 is 14 amino acids long. J lost 7 bases, V lost 6 bases, and 9 bases had no gene match. The CDR3 nucleotides are TGTGCCAGCAGAGCCCACAGGGGAAAACAGCCCCAGCATTTT. Protein sequence: CASRAHRGKQPQHF.

This rearrangement joins TRBV5-6 to TRBJ2-1; 12 bases line up with TRBD1. Per the germline V gene, CDR1 is SGHDT and CDR2 is YYEEEE. The CDR3 sequence is 18 residues long. V dropped 1 base and J dropped 6; count of bases not matched to a gene: 11. The CDR3 spells CASSLPGGQGAHRNEQFF. Here the CDR3 DNA reads TGTGCCAGCAGCTTGCCGGGGGGACAGGGGGCGCATCGCAATGAGCAGTTCTTC.

The chain combines TRBV24-1 with TRBJ2-7, with a possible D match to TRBD2 (5 bases). Deletions cut 5 bases from V and 0 bases from J, with 10 bases between. The length of the CDR3 is 14 residues. The germline gives CDR1 KGHDR, CDR2 SFDVKD. Written as DNA, the CDR3 is TGTGCCACCAGTGGGAGCGGACCCTCCTACGAGCAGTACTTC. Translating it yields CATSGSGPSYEQYF.

V is TRBV7-6 and J is TRBJ2-7; perhaps TRBD1 as D (5 bases). Germline CDR1 reads SGHVS; CDR2 reads FNYEAQ. The CDR3 contains 15 residues. The V end lost 1 base, the J end lost 5 bases, and 15 bases lay between the germline ends. The CDR3 DNA reads as TGTGCCAGCAGCTTAGTTGGTCAGGGAAGCAACGAGCAGTACTTC. This codes for CASSLVGQGSNEQYF.

For this clone: Other DNA sequences from this sample encode an identical CDR3 as well. The chain's CDR3 is CASSLQGMNTEAFF. CDR3 DNA: TGTGCCAGCAGCTTACAGGGAATGAACACTGAAGCTTTCTTT. This chain links TRBV5-4 with TRBJ1-1; maybe TRBD1 (6 bases). The CDR3 covers 14 residues. Germline V gene data show CDR1 as SGHNT and CDR2 as YYREEE (reference sequence). Trimming removed 2 bases at V and 0 bases at J, with 8 bases between. The variable domain in full, with the rest retrieved from reference TRBV5-4 and TRBJ1-1, is ETGVTQSPTHLIKTRGQQVTLRCSSQSGHNTVSWYQQALGQGPQFIFQYYREEENGRGNFPPRFSGLQFPNYSSELNVNALELDDSALYLCASSLQGMNTEAFFGQGTRLTVV.

This clone has a handful of counts. Other DNA sequences of this sample code for an identical CDR3. The chain is built from TRBV30 and TRBJ1-1; D unresolved. Per germline, CDR1 GTSNPN and CDR2 SVGIG (reference sequence). The CDR3 extends over 13 amino acids. Trimming took off 3 bases at V and 4 bases at J, with 12 bases between the two ends. CDR3 in amino acids: CAWSVREGTEAFF. The CDR3 DNA sequence: TGTGCCTGGAGCGTGAGGGAAGGCACTGAAGCTTTCTTT.

This clone was seen just once. This chain uses TRBV6-2 or TRBV6-3 with TRBJ2-7; the match to TRBD2 covers 7 bases. Germline loops: CDR1 MNHEY, CDR2 SVGEGT. V shed 5 bases, J shed 2 bases, and the junction held 6 bases outside the gene matches. The length of the CDR3 is 14 residues. In DNA form, the CDR3 reads TGTGCCAGCAGTGCACACGGGGGGACCTACGAGCAGTACTTC. Protein sequence: CASSAHGGTYEQYF.

The rearrangement joins TRBV13 to TRBJ1-2; 8 bases agree with TRBD1. V lost 4 bases, J lost 6 bases, and 13 bases stayed unmatched. CDR3 size: 16 residues. The germline CDR1 and CDR2 sequences are PRHDT and FYEKMQ (reference sequence). CDR3: CASSSSRGRPFHGYTF. DNA for the CDR3: TGTGCCAGCAGCTCCTCCAGGGGGCGTCCTTTCCATGGCTACACCTTC. Drawing the rest from reference TRBV13 and TRBJ1-2, the complete variable domain is AAGVIQSPRHLIKEKRETATLKCYPIPRHDTVYWYQQGPGQDPQFLISFYEKMQSDKGSIPDRFSAQQFSDYHSELNMSSLELGDSALYFCASSSSRGRPFHGYTFGSGTRLTVV.

The rearrangement links TRBV27 to TRBJ2-5, with 7 bases fitting TRBD2. In germline, CDR1 is MNHEY, CDR2 SMNVEV (reference sequence). The junction had 11 bases not matched to a gene; V was cut back by 6 bases and J by 10 bases. This CDR3 is built from 13 residues. The CDR3 DNA reads as TGTGCCAGCAGAACCGGGGTTGGGGGGGACCAGTACTTC. Residues: CASRTGVGGDQYF.

The chain is built from TRBV27 and TRBJ1-2, with unresolved D. CDR1 is MNHEY, CDR2 SMNVEV, per germline (reference sequence). Trimming stripped 0 bases from V and 4 bases from J, with 12 bases between. This CDR3 comprises 15 residues. The CDR3 protein is CASSLSLSPRYGYTF. The DNA for the CDR3 is TGTGCCAGCAGTTTATCGCTGTCGCCGCGCTATGGCTACACCTTC.

V is TRBV19 and J is TRBJ1-3, with TRBD1 matching 11 bases. With 7 bases clipped from V and 8 bases from J, the junction kept 10 bases outside the gene matches. The germline V gene encodes CDR1 LNHDA and CDR2 SQIVND (reference sequence). The CDR3 contains 15 residues. The CDR3 DNA follows: TGTGCCAGTACCCCAACCGGGACAGGGGGATACACCATATATTTT. Translation: CASTPTGTGGYTIYF.

The J gene is TRBJ1-1, the V gene TRBV7-9; D unclear. The CDR3 contains 15 residues. V shed 1 base and J shed 11 bases, with 20 bases lying between them. The V gene's germline CDR1 is SEHNR and CDR2 FQNEAQ (reference sequence). CDR3 loop: CASSLGSALRLKAFF. The CDR3 DNA sequence: TGTGCCAGCAGCTTAGGGTCAGCCCTTCGACTGAAGGCTTTCTTT.

V and J are TRBV4-3 and TRBJ1-4, with D perhaps TRBD1 (5 bases). The length of the CDR3 is 15 residues. From germline, CDR1 is LGHNA and CDR2 YSLEER. V was cut by 5 bases and J by 3 bases, with 13 bases left in between. CDR3 in DNA: TGCGCCAGCAGCAAGTTGGACACCTCTAATGAAAAACTGTTTTTT. Residues: CASSKLDTSNEKLFF.

V is TRBV28 and J is TRBJ1-2; D may be TRBD1 (6 bases). Germline V gives CDR1 MDHEN, CDR2 SYDVKM. V lost 0 bases and J 10 bases, leaving 15 bases between the germline ends. This CDR3 has 14 amino acids. CDR3 nucleotide sequence: TGTGCCAGCAGTTTATGGGGGGCTGGGATGGCCTACACCTTC. Protein product: CASSLWGAGMAYTF.

This chain uses TRBV6-1 with TRBJ2-1; weak D call: TRBD2 (5 bases). Trimming removed 2 bases at V and 2 bases at J, with 10 bases between. CDR1 is MNHNS, CDR2 SASEGT, per germline. The CDR3 extends over 15 amino acids. The CDR3 sequence is CASSESWGAYNEQFF. CDR3 nucleotides: TGTGCCAGCAGTGAATCTTGGGGAGCCTACAATGAGCAGTTCTTC.